This T cell receptor (beta chain) was observed in a study of blood T cell repertoires in COVID-19. Study in general: The analysed material was cDNA or gDNA that came from T cells, B-cell-depleted T cells, or PBMCs.

The CDR3 sequence is 14 residues long. The V gene lost 1 base and the J gene lost 6 bases, with 13 bases spanning the gap. Germline V gene sequence: CDR1 SQVTM, CDR2 ANQGSEA. In the authors' workflow: Estimates of nucleated cell counts were drawn from the amplification of reference gene primers. Using immunoSEQ multiplex PCR, the repertoire was profiled, and TCRdb retains in-frame clones only, with some absent. Clone size and the V and J calls come from that table; the DNA yielded D and trimming. The repertoire holds fewer than 100,000 clones, 80% seen once, with about a tenth in the top ten. The chain couples TRBV29-1 to TRBJ2-1; D is unresolved. Input material: peripheral blood. This sequence was found in a woman between 70 and 85 years old with acute or convalescent COVID-19. The CDR3 sequence: CSVEVWRARNEQFF. The CDR3 DNA is TGCAGCGTTGAAGTGTGGCGAGCGCGCAATGAGCAGTTCTTC.